These 5 T cell receptor beta chains share one sample of origin, sequenced in a study of beta chain features in type 1 diabetes. Study-wide results and limits: Type 1 diabetes patients had moderately but significantly shorter TCRB CDR3s in all four CD4+ subsets.

These receptors are not linked to any known antigen. Sequencing targeted expressed TCRB transcripts, as all isolated RNA had been reverse transcribed. The data were produced by immunoSEQ multiplex PCR, yet TCRdb's version contains in-frame clones alone and is incomplete. This table has 250,000 to 300,000 clones, 20% to 25% appearing once. Sequenced input: naive CD4+ T cells from blood. The receptors derive from a woman in her thirties with type 1 diabetes.

This clone came up a few times. The rearrangement links TRBV30 to TRBJ1-3; TRBD1 might be the D (6 bases). The V end lost 3 bases, the J end lost 0 bases, and 6 bases lay between the germline ends. CDR1 and CDR2 (germline): GTSNPN, SVGIG (reference sequence). The CDR3 is made up of 13 amino acids. The CDR3 DNA sequence: TGTGCCTGGAGCAGGGGCTCTGGAAACACCATATATTTT. Translating it yields CAWSRGSGNTIYF.

This clone was detected a few times. This sequence joins TRBV18 and TRBJ2-3; 7 bases map to TRBD1. Germline CDR1 is KGHSH and CDR2 is LQKENI. The ends lost 4 bases at V and 4 bases at J; junction bases unmatched: 11. The CDR3 length is 16 residues. The DNA for the CDR3 is TGTGCCAGCTCACTACGGGACAGTGAGGGACCAGATACGCAGTATTTT. Protein: CASSLRDSEGPDTQYF.

The chain has TRBV4-1 and TRBJ1-1; a possible D gene is TRBD1 (6 bases). The germline V gene encodes CDR1 MGHRA and CDR2 YSYEKL. Trimming pared 4 bases from V and 0 bases from J, leaving 12 bases between. CDR3 length equals 15 residues. CDR3 loop: CASSPLGAMNTEAFF. CDR3 bases: TGCGCCAGCAGCCCCCTGGGGGCCATGAACACTGAAGCTTTCTTT.

The J gene is TRBJ1-1, the V gene TRBV9, with D possibly being TRBD1 (5 bases). Germline values: CDR1 SGDLS, CDR2 YYNGEE. CDR3 size: 15 residues. V was cut by 0 bases and J by 5 bases, with 14 bases left in between. The CDR3 DNA is TGTGCCAGCAGCGTAGAAGCGAAGGGGAATACTGAAGCTTTCTTT. It specifies CASSVEAKGNTEAFF.

The CDR3 nucleotides are TGCGCCAGCAGCCCTGACAACTCTGGGGCCAACGTCCTGACTTTC. Amino acids: CASSPDNSGANVLTF. The genes are TRBV5-1 and TRBJ2-6; D is ambiguous. Trimming pared 4 bases from V and 0 bases from J, leaving 8 bases between. Germline CDR1 is SGHRS and CDR2 is YFSETQ. CDR3 length: 15 amino acids.